One and the same sample provided the 19 T cell receptor beta chains below, sequenced in a study of beta chain features in type 1 diabetes (dated by TCRdb to between 2018 and 2020). Library prep was done by the immunoSEQ multiplex PCR assay. All of the isolated RNA was reverse transcribed with the High Capacity cDNA Reverse Transcription Kit, so expressed TCRB transcripts were sequenced. TCRdb provides this immuneACCESS table in a form limited to in-frame rearrangements. Some clones are lacking; in checked studies, under half of them reflect an unresolved V gene, and why the rest are absent is not known. This sample lists 310,000 or so clones; 9.5% to 12% were detected once. Jointly, the top ten make up 0.015% to 0.02% of the sample. Sequenced input: naive CD4+ T cells from blood. The cell subset or site label for this specimen denotes: true naive CD4+ T cells. These receptor sequences come from a woman in her 30s in good health.

This clone has only a few counts. The chain is built from TRBV2 and TRBJ2-7; 7 bases are a match to TRBD2. Germline V lookup: CDR1 SNHLY, CDR2 FYNNEI. The CDR3 has 17 amino acids. After removal of 3 bases from V and 3 bases from J, the junction contained 14 bases not matched to a gene. The CDR3 DNA sequence: TGTGCCAGCAGTGAGTGGGGCCAAGGGAGCGGGGACTACGAGCAGTACTTC. Its protein is CASSEWGQGSGDYEQYF.

The V call is TRBV18, the J call TRBJ2-1; 8 positions match TRBD2. With V trimmed by 0 bases and J by 10 bases, 5 bases remained unmatched. CDR3 length: 14 amino acids. In germline, CDR1 is KGHSH, CDR2 LQKENI. The CDR3 nucleotides read TGTGCCAGCTCACCACCGGGTACTAGCGGAGAGCAGTTCTTC. Translated: CASSPPGTSGEQFF.

This clone came up a few times. The chain employs TRBV29-1 and TRBJ1-2; 9 bases are a match to TRBD1. V was pared by 6 bases and J by 4 bases, with 6 bases of the junction left unmatched. The CDR3 runs 13 residues. From germline, CDR1 is SQVTM and CDR2 ANQGSEA. The CDR3 DNA follows: TGCAGCGTCGGACAGGGGATCGGCTATGGCTACACCTTC. Protein product: CSVGQGIGYGYTF.

The chain recombines TRBV7-2 with TRBJ2-7, with 8 positions matching TRBD1. The ends lost 7 bases at V and 0 bases at J; junction bases unmatched: 8. This CDR3 is built from 15 residues. From germline, CDR1 is SGHTA and CDR2 FQGNSA. The CDR3 sequence: CASNQRTGSSYEQYF. The CDR3, as DNA: TGTGCCAGCAACCAACGGACAGGGAGCTCCTACGAGCAGTACTTC. Full variable domain (remainder filled in from reference TRBV7-2 and TRBJ2-7): GAGVSQSPSNKVTEKGKDVELRCDPISGHTALYWYRQSLGQGLEFLIYFQGNSAPDKSGLPSDRFSAERTGGSVSTLTIQRTQQEDSAVYLCASNQRTGSSYEQYFGPGTRLTVT.

This clone was observed a few times. V and J are TRBV30 and TRBJ2-7, with 10 bases identical to TRBD1. Germline values: CDR1 GTSNPN, CDR2 SVGIG (reference sequence). Trimming removed 4 bases from V and 3 bases from J; junction bases left unmatched: 3. The CDR3 extends over 13 amino acids. CDR3 protein: CAWMGQGNYEQYF. The CDR3 coding sequence is TGTGCCTGGATGGGACAGGGGAACTACGAGCAGTACTTC.

This sequence joins TRBV5-1 and TRBJ2-3, with D unclear. Trimming cost V 3 bases and J 3 bases, with 14 bases left between them. The CDR3 covers 15 residues. Germline CDR1 and CDR2: SGHRS and YFSETQ. The CDR3 region is CASSSRSPDTDTQYF. DNA of the CDR3: TGCGCCAGCAGCTCCCGGTCGCCTGATACAGATACGCAGTATTTT.

This clone has just a few counts. The chain employs TRBV19 and TRBJ2-7, with 9 bases that match TRBD1. The CDR3 is 13 amino acids. Germline CDR1 reads LNHDA; CDR2 reads SQIVND (reference sequence). V shed 4 bases, J shed 5 bases, and the junction held 3 bases outside the gene matches. CDR3 coding DNA: TGTGCCAGTAGTACCCGGGACAGGGACGAGCAGTACTTC. Its translation is CASSTRDRDEQYF.

This clone was counted a few times. The chain employs TRBV4-1 and TRBJ2-5, with D perhaps matching TRBD2 (6 bases). CDR1 and CDR2 (germline): MGHRA, YSYEKL. This CDR3 comprises 14 residues. The V and J ends lost 4 bases and 5 bases respectively, with 14 bases between them. In DNA, the CDR3 is TGCGCCAGCAGCCGTATGACGGGGGAGGAGACCCAGTACTTC. Protein: CASSRMTGEETQYF.

The chain carries TRBV5-6 and TRBJ2-4; 11 bases align to TRBD2. CDR1 is SGHDT, CDR2 YYEEEE, per germline. V lost 1 base, J lost 6 bases, and 0 bases stayed unmatched. This CDR3 spans 14 amino acids. The CDR3 here is CASSLTSGGNIQYF. DNA of the CDR3: TGTGCCAGCAGCTTGACTAGCGGGGGAAACATTCAGTACTTC.

The CDR3 protein is CASSAGWRGYNEQFF. The CDR3 bases are TGTGCCAGCAGCGCAGGTTGGCGGGGATACAATGAGCAGTTCTTC. This chain uses TRBV9 with TRBJ2-1; maybe TRBD2 (6 bases). Germline CDR1 SGDLS, CDR2 YYNGEE. V lost 3 bases and J lost 4, with 14 bases in between. This CDR3 is 15 amino acids long.

The table lists this clone with a few counts. The chain uses TRBV6-5 and TRBJ2-1, with 9 bases matching TRBD1. With V trimmed by 4 bases and J by 1 base, 5 bases remained unmatched. The CDR3 is 16 residues long. The germline gives CDR1 MNHEY, CDR2 SVGAGI. CDR3 coding DNA: TGTGCCAGCAGTTCTAAAGGACAGGGGTCCTACAATGAGCAGTTCTTC. Translation: CASSSKGQGSYNEQFF.

The chain couples TRBV6-5 to TRBJ2-5; no clear D. Germline CDR1 MNHEY, CDR2 SVGAGI. V lost 2 bases to trimming and J lost 2 bases, with 6 bases between them. The length of the CDR3 is 13 residues. CDR3 nucleotide sequence: TGTGCCAGCAGTTACGGGCTTCAAGAGACCCAGTACTTC. Translated: CASSYGLQETQYF.

The gene calls are TRBV28 and TRBJ2-1, with TRBD2 matching over 11 bases. This CDR3 spans 15 amino acids. V trimming: 6 bases; J trimming: 8 bases; junction bases outside the gene matches: 9. CDR1 is MDHEN and CDR2 is SYDVKM in the germline V gene. CDR3 in amino acids: CASRILAGVSYEQFF. CDR3 bases: TGTGCCAGCAGGATACTAGCGGGAGTATCCTATGAGCAGTTCTTC.

The chain carries TRBV11-2 and TRBJ2-5; D might be TRBD1 (5 bases). Per the germline V gene, CDR1 is SGHAT and CDR2 is FQNNGV. The CDR3 has 15 residues. V was shortened by 0 bases and J by 2 bases, with 10 bases between the two germline ends. The DNA for the CDR3 is TGTGCCAGCAGCTTAGAAGGGGATCGGCAAGAGACCCAGTACTTC. Residues: CASSLEGDRQETQYF. The full variable domain, rest sourced from reference TRBV11-2 and TRBJ2-5, is EAGVAQSPRYKIIEKRQSVAFWCNPISGHATLYWYQQILGQGPKLLIQFQNNGVVDDSQLPKDRFSAERLKGVDSTLKIQPAKLEDSAVYLCASSLEGDRQETQYFGPGTRLLVL.

This rearrangement joins TRBV6-5 to TRBJ1-5; D is perhaps TRBD1 (6 bases). Germline lookup yields CDR1 MNHEY and CDR2 SVGAGI. The CDR3 is 14 amino acids. V was cut by 5 bases and J by 5 bases, with 13 bases left in between. The CDR3 here is CASSDQGTDQPQHF. Here the CDR3 DNA reads TGTGCCAGCAGTGATCAGGGGACCGATCAGCCCCAGCATTTT.

The rearrangement links TRBV5-1 to TRBJ2-5, with D perhaps matching TRBD2 (5 bases). The CDR3 has 14 residues. Germline V gene sequence: CDR1 SGHRS, CDR2 YFSETQ. Trimming cost V 0 bases and J 5 bases, with 11 bases left between them. In DNA form, the CDR3 reads TGCGCCAGCAGCTTGGTGCGGGTAGGGGAGACCCAGTACTTC. The encoded protein is CASSLVRVGETQYF.

This clone came up a few times. DNA of the CDR3: TGTGCCAGCAGTTCGCTAGCGGGAGGGAACAATGAGCAGTTCTTC. Translation gives CASSSLAGGNNEQFF. The chain combines TRBV6-5 with TRBJ2-1; TRBD2 matches 12 bases. Germline V gene sequence: CDR1 MNHEY, CDR2 SVGAGI. The J segment lost 5 bases and the V segment lost 4 bases, leaving 3 bases of the junction unmatched. The CDR3 spans 15 residues.

CDR3: CAWSFRLAGGNEQFF. The CDR3, as DNA: TGTGCCTGGAGTTTTAGGCTAGCGGGAGGCAATGAGCAGTTCTTC. The chain carries TRBV30 and TRBJ2-1, with TRBD2 matching 11 bases. Germline V gene data show CDR1 as GTSNPN and CDR2 as SVGIG (reference sequence). V lost 2 bases to trimming and J lost 6 bases; unmatched junction nucleotides: 6. This CDR3 comprises 15 residues.

The V and J genes are TRBV2 and TRBJ2-7; D is possibly TRBD1 (6 bases). This CDR3 is 15 amino acids long. The germline gives CDR1 SNHLY, CDR2 FYNNEI. V dropped 0 bases and J dropped 1 base, with 10 bases sitting between them. CDR3 residues: CASSEAGTISYEQYF. The CDR3 DNA reads TGTGCCAGCAGTGAAGCCGGGACAATATCCTACGAGCAGTACTTC.